These 30 T cell receptor beta chains were sequenced from one sample in a study of T-cell reconstitution after alpha-beta-depleted transplantation in children. TCRbeta library preparation incorporated unique molecular identifiers. A single record per CDR3 protein comes from TCRdb applying MiXCR to the PCR reads. The sample comprises some 840,000 distinct CDR3 sequences, under 20% of which are singletons, and approximately 5% rests with the top ten. The sample here was PBMCs, mostly from graft donor cells, taken 360 days after TCRalphabeta/CD19-depleted stem cell transplant. The receptors here all came from a male patient younger than 18 who had a stem cell transplant for acute lymphoblastic leukemia, so the T cells may come from the graft donor.

This clonotype has just a few counts. This sequence joins TRBV5-1 and TRBJ1-6, with no clear D. V was trimmed by 3 bases and J by 7 bases, leaving 11 bases between them. Germline V gene sequence: CDR1 SGHRS, CDR2 YFSETQ. CDR3 length equals 14 residues. CDR3 DNA: TGCGCCAGCAGCTCTCAGAACCGCAATTCACCCCTCCACTTT. Its translation is CASSSQNRNSPLHF.

This clonotype was observed many times. CDR3 DNA: TGTGCCACCAGTGATTTTCAGGGGGAGCAGTACTTC. It translates to CATSDFQGEQYF. The gene calls are TRBV24-1 and TRBJ2-7; D perhaps matches TRBD1 (6 bases). The CDR3 covers 12 residues. The V and J ends lost 1 base and 7 bases respectively, with 7 bases between them. Per germline, CDR1 KGHDR and CDR2 SFDVKD.

This clonotype has more than one count but fewer than ten. This chain joins TRBV9 and TRBJ2-3; 9 bases map to TRBD2. The germline V gene has CDR1 SGDLS and CDR2 YYNGEE. V dropped 4 bases and J dropped 0; count of bases not matched to a gene: 6. The CDR3 totals 16 residues. Written as DNA, the CDR3 is TGTGCCAGCAGCCTTTCTAGCGGGATCAGCACAGATACGCAGTATTTT. It specifies CASSLSSGISTDTQYF.

The chain employs TRBV7-9 and TRBJ2-7; no reliable D call. With 4 bases removed from V and 4 bases from J, the gap between germline ends came to 17 bases. Germline V lookup: CDR1 SEHNR, CDR2 FQNEAQ (reference sequence). The CDR3 contains 15 residues. The CDR3 DNA is TGTGCCAGCAGCTCCGACTCGGGCCCCAATTACGAGCAGTACTTC. This translates into CASSSDSGPNYEQYF.

The chain has TRBV5-1 and TRBJ1-1; 7 bases fit TRBD1. The CDR3 sequence is 14 residues long. The ends lost 1 base at V and 5 bases at J; junction bases unmatched: 5. Per the germline V gene, CDR1 is SGHRS and CDR2 is YFSETQ. In DNA form, the CDR3 reads TGCGCCAGCAGCTTGAGGGGGCATAGTACTGAAGCTTTCTTT. Translated, it gives CASSLRGHSTEAFF.

There are many counts of this clonotype. This sequence may be a read error, since a much larger clone differs from it by one base. The J gene is TRBJ1-5, the V gene TRBV12-3 or TRBV12-4; D is unclear. V was cut by 1 base and J by 3 bases, with 4 bases left in between. The CDR3 is made up of 13 amino acids. For the CDR3, the DNA is TGTGCCAGCAGTTTAGGGGACAATCAGCCCCAGCATTTT. It translates to CASSLGDNQPQHF.

The CDR3 region is CASSLARGTGGLTETQYF. As DNA, the CDR3 is TGTGCCAGCAGTTTAGCGCGCGGGACAGGGGGCTTGACGGAGACCCAGTACTTC. V is TRBV12-3 or TRBV12-4 and J is TRBJ2-5, with 12 bases matching TRBD1. The J segment lost 5 bases and the V segment lost 0 bases, leaving 10 bases of the junction unmatched. This CDR3 has 18 residues.

Many counts were recorded for this clonotype. The V and J genes are TRBV7-3 and TRBJ2-1; possibly TRBD2 for D (5 bases). Germline CDR1 is SGHTA and CDR2 is FQGTGA. This CDR3 region has 15 residues. V was clipped by 4 bases and J by 0 bases, with 10 bases between them. This CDR3 is CASSSEVSSYNEQFF. DNA of the CDR3: TGTGCCAGCAGCTCGGAGGTCAGCTCCTACAATGAGCAGTTCTTC.

This clonotype was found many times. J is TRBJ1-5 and V is TRBV5-1; tentatively, D is TRBD1 (5 bases). V was trimmed by 4 bases and J by 3 bases, leaving 11 bases between them. Per the germline V gene, CDR1 is SGHRS and CDR2 is YFSETQ. This CDR3 is built from 14 residues. This CDR3 is CASSLGGNNQPQHF. The CDR3 DNA reads TGCGCCAGCAGCCTGGGGGGGAACAATCAGCCCCAGCATTTT.

This clonotype turned up a few times. The chain is built from TRBV5-1 and TRBJ1-2; TRBD1 aligns across 7 bases. CDR3 length equals 16 residues. Germline loops: CDR1 SGHRS, CDR2 YFSETQ. The ends lost 3 bases at V and 4 bases at J; junction bases unmatched: 12. This CDR3 is CASSYLQGRSGYGYTF. The CDR3 DNA reads TGCGCCAGCAGCTACTTACAGGGGAGGAGCGGCTATGGCTACACCTTC.

This clonotype came up a few times. The V call is TRBV10-3, the J call TRBJ1-5, with D tentatively TRBD1 (5 bases). Looked up from germline, CDR1 is ENHRY and CDR2 is SYGVKD. The ends were cut back, 4 bases at V and 9 bases at J, with 25 bases in the middle. The CDR3 contains 17 residues. The CDR3: CAISGDLLGVVQGPQHF. CDR3 in DNA: TGTGCCATCAGTGGGGACCTCCTAGGGGTGGTCCAGGGGCCCCAGCATTTT.

This clonotype was counted at least ten times. CDR3 coding DNA: TGTGCCAGCAGCGTCCACGGCGGGATGTTGGGTAATGAGCAGTTCTTC. Encoded protein: CASSVHGGMLGNEQFF. The chain couples TRBV6-4 to TRBJ2-1; possible D gene TRBD2, 6 bases. The CDR3 sequence is 16 residues long. Germline V lookup: CDR1 MRHNA, CDR2 SNTAGT. V lost 6 bases to trimming and J lost 7 bases, with 22 bases between them.

This clonotype was observed a few times. J is TRBJ2-7 and V is TRBV6-1; 7 bases align to TRBD2. This CDR3 contains 16 residues. V shed 6 bases, J shed 0 bases, and the junction held 11 bases outside the gene matches. CDR1 is MNHNS and CDR2 is SASEGT in the germline V gene. This chain's CDR3 is CASSIPGLGFSYEQYF. CDR3 in DNA: TGTGCCAGCAGCATTCCCGGACTAGGTTTCTCCTACGAGCAGTACTTC.

This clonotype was seen a handful of times. The chain employs TRBV6-5 and TRBJ2-4, with D possibly matching TRBD2 (6 bases). CDR3 size: 15 residues. The ends were cut back, 2 bases at V and 9 bases at J, with 17 bases in the middle. CDR1 and CDR2 from the germline V gene are MNHEY and SVGAGI. The CDR3 region is CASSYVVGGGSIQYF. The CDR3 DNA sequence: TGTGCCAGCAGTTACGTCGTAGGAGGAGGGAGCATTCAGTACTTC.

This chain uses TRBV20-1 with TRBJ2-7; TRBD2 aligns across 8 bases. In germline, CDR1 is DFQATT, CDR2 SNEGSKA (reference sequence). This CDR3 has 14 residues. V gave up 6 bases and J gave up 4 bases; unmatched junction bases: 11. The CDR3, as DNA: TGCAGTGCCCCCTCTCGGGAGGGCCTTTACGAGCAGTACTTC. Translating it yields CSAPSREGLYEQYF.

V is TRBV19 and J is TRBJ2-7, with 12 bases lining up with TRBD1. Germline V gene lookup returns CDR1 LNHDA and CDR2 SQIVND (reference sequence). The V gene end was trimmed by 8 bases and the J gene end by 5 bases; junction bases not matched to a gene: 7. There are 14 residues in the CDR3. In DNA, the CDR3 is TGTGCCAGTGGTACCGGGACAGGGGGCCACGAGCAGTACTTC. It codes for CASGTGTGGHEQYF.

This clonotype was picked up a small number of times. The chain combines TRBV20-1 with TRBJ2-6, with D hard to call. Germline values: CDR1 DFQATT, CDR2 SNEGSKA (reference sequence). The V end lost 6 bases, the J end lost 0 bases, and 12 bases lay between the germline ends. CDR3 length: 15 amino acids. The CDR3: CSAKFGYSGANVLTF. CDR3 nucleotide sequence: TGCAGTGCCAAATTTGGTTACTCTGGGGCCAACGTCCTGACTTTC.

This clonotype was counted ten times or more. This rearrangement joins TRBV7-9 to TRBJ1-1, with 7 bases lining up with TRBD1. CDR1 is SEHNR and CDR2 is FQNEAQ in the germline V gene (reference sequence). CDR3 length equals 14 residues. With 3 bases clipped from V and 5 bases from J, the junction kept 6 bases outside the gene matches. The CDR3 loop reads CASSLADRRTEAFF. The CDR3 DNA reads as TGTGCCAGCAGCTTGGCGGACAGGCGGACTGAAGCTTTCTTT.

The rearrangement joins TRBV18 to TRBJ2-1; 11 nucleotides match TRBD2. Germline trimming cut 0 bases from V and 0 bases from J; bases unmatched to any gene: 10. The CDR3 has 20 residues. Germline CDR1 is KGHSH and CDR2 is LQKENI. In nucleotides, the CDR3 is TGTGCCAGCTCACCACCGTGGCTAGCGGGAGGAAAAAGCTCCTACAATGAGCAGTTCTTC. Translating it yields CASSPPWLAGGKSSYNEQFF.

The chain has TRBV6-2 or TRBV6-3 and TRBJ2-6; the match to TRBD1 covers 11 bases. The CDR3 is 22 amino acids. The germline V gene encodes CDR1 MNHEY and CDR2 SVGEGT. Trimming removed 4 bases from V and 2 bases from J; junction bases left unmatched: 19. CDR3 in DNA: TGTGCCAGCAGTTGCTACCCCCCGGGACAGGGGGTCTCAACGGCTGGGGCCAACGTCCTGACTTTC. Its protein product is CASSCYPPGQGVSTAGANVLTF.

This clonotype was picked up a small number of times. The V call is TRBV29-1, the J call TRBJ2-1, with D possibly called TRBD1 or TRBD2 (5 bases each). The CDR3 is 14 amino acids. The germline CDR1 and CDR2 sequences are SQVTM and ANQGSEA. V lost 2 bases and J 3 bases, leaving 11 bases between the germline ends. The CDR3 sequence: CSVESGTGYNEQFF. DNA of the CDR3: TGCAGCGTTGAATCAGGGACGGGCTACAATGAGCAGTTCTTC.

The table lists this clonotype with a few counts. The chain recombines TRBV7-9 with TRBJ2-1; tentatively, D is TRBD1 (7 bases). V lost 8 bases and J 1 base, leaving 15 bases between the germline ends. This CDR3 contains 15 residues. Germline CDR1 reads SEHNR; CDR2 reads FQNEAQ (reference sequence). The CDR3 loop reads CASFHRGLSYNEQFF. The CDR3 coding sequence is TGTGCCAGCTTTCACAGGGGACTGTCCTACAATGAGCAGTTCTTC.

The table lists this clonotype with many counts. This chain connects TRBV7-8 to TRBJ2-1; no reliable D call. The V and J ends lost 5 bases and 0 bases respectively, with 8 bases between them. CDR1 is SGHVS and CDR2 is FQNEAQ in the germline V gene. The CDR3 spans 14 residues. The CDR3 protein is CASSPGPSYNEQFF. CDR3 coding DNA: TGTGCCAGCAGCCCCGGCCCCTCCTACAATGAGCAGTTCTTC.

This clonotype is a singleton in its sample. V and J are TRBV18 and TRBJ2-2, with a tentative D call TRBD2 (5 bases). The CDR3 totals 17 residues. Germline CDR1 KGHSH, CDR2 LQKENI. The ends were cut back, 3 bases at V and 0 bases at J, with 14 bases in the middle. The CDR3 bases are TGTGCCAGCTCACCTTATACTAGTGTCGCGAACACCGGGGAGCTGTTTTTT. The encoded protein is CASSPYTSVANTGELFF.

V gene TRBV7-3 combines with J gene TRBJ2-1; 10 positions match TRBD2. The V gene end was trimmed by 2 bases and the J gene end by 6 bases; junction bases not matched to a gene: 7. Germline CDR1 SGHTA, CDR2 FQGTGA. This CDR3 comprises 16 residues. The CDR3 coding sequence is TGTGCCAGCAGCTTACTAGCGGGAGTATATGGCAATGAGCAGTTCTTC. It encodes CASSLLAGVYGNEQFF.

This clonotype was counted only a few times. The chain is built from TRBV6-4 and TRBJ2-7; a weak D match, TRBD1 (5 bases). This CDR3 region has 15 residues. The V end lost 4 bases, the J end lost 0 bases, and 13 bases lay between the germline ends. Germline values: CDR1 MRHNA, CDR2 SNTAGT. The chain's CDR3 is CASSGTIQLSYEQYF. The CDR3 DNA follows: TGTGCCAGCAGTGGGACAATTCAACTCTCCTACGAGCAGTACTTC.

This clonotype was observed a few times. The chain uses TRBV28 and TRBJ1-4; D is uncertain. With 10 bases removed from V and 4 bases from J, the gap between germline ends came to 13 bases. Germline assignment: CDR1 MDHEN and CDR2 SYDVKM. The CDR3 is 13 amino acids. The CDR3 bases are TGTGCCACTACCCCGGGCCTTAATGAAAAACTGTTTTTT. This sequence encodes CATTPGLNEKLFF.

This clonotype appeared many times. This CDR3 is CASSFQGLGLAANYEQYF. The CDR3 DNA is TGTGCCAGCAGCTTTCAGGGGCTAGGACTAGCGGCCAACTACGAGCAGTACTTC. The rearrangement links TRBV7-2 to TRBJ2-7; 10 nucleotides align to TRBD2. Germline V gene data show CDR1 as SGHTA and CDR2 as FQGNSA. This CDR3 contains 18 residues. V shed 3 bases, J shed 3 bases, and the junction held 14 bases outside the gene matches.

The rearrangement uses TRBV12-3 or TRBV12-4 and TRBJ2-1; possibly TRBD2 for D (5 bases). CDR3 length equals 14 residues. Deletions cut 7 bases from V and 9 bases from J, with 19 bases between. CDR3 DNA sequence: TGTGCCAGCACCCCTGGGGTAGCGAGGGTTGAGCAGTTCTTC. This codes for CASTPGVARVEQFF.

This clonotype was counted a few times. The chain has TRBV5-6 and TRBJ2-3; D is undetermined. In germline, CDR1 is SGHDT, CDR2 YYEEEE. The CDR3 sequence is 16 residues long. Between the trimmed V and J ends, which lost 4 bases and 6 bases, there was a span of 21 bases. CDR3 nucleotides: TGTGCCAGCAGCGGGCCTATACTCCGTGGGATCGATACGCAGTATTTT. This encodes CASSGPILRGIDTQYF.